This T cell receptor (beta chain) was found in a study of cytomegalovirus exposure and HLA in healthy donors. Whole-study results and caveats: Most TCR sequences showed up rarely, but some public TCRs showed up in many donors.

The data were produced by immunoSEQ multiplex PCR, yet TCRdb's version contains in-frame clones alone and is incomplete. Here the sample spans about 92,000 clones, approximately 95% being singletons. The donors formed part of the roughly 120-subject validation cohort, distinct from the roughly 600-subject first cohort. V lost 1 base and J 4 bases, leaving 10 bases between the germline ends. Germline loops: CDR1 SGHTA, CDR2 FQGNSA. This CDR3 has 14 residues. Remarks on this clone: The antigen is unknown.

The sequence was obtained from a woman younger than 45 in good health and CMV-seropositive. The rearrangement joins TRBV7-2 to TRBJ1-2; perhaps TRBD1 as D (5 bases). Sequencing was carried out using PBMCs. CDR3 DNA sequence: TGTGCCAGCAGCTTAGGATCCCAGGGCTATGGCTACACCTTC. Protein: CASSLGSQGYGYTF. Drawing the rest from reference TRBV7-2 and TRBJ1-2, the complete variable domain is GAGVSQSPSNKVTEKGKDVELRCDPISGHTALYWYRQSLGQGLEFLIYFQGNSAPDKSGLPSDRFSAERTGGSVSTLTIQRTQQEDSAVYLCASSLGSQGYGYTFGSGTRLTVV.